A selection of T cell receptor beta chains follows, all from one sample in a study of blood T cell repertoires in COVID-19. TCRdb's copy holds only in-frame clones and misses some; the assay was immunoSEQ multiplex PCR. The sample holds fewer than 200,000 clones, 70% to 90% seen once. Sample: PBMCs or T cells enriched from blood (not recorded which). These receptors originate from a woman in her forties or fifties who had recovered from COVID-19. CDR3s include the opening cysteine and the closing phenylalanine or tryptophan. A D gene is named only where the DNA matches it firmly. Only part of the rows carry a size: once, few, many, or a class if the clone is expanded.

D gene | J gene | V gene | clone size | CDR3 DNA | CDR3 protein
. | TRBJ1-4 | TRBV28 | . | TGTGCCAGCAGTTTAGGCGGACAGCCCCGCGGACTGTTTTTT | CASSLGGQPRGLFF
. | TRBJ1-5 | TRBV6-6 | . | TGTGCCAGCAGTTACTCGAAACTGGCGGAACAGCCCCAGCATTTT | CASSYSKLAEQPQHF
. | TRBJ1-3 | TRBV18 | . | TGTGCCAGCTCACCGAACTGGCCGGAGTCAGGAAACACCATATATTTT | CASSPNWPESGNTIYF
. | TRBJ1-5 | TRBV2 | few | TGTGCCAGCATGCGGGGGCCGTTAAATCAGCCCCAGCATTTT | CASMRGPLNQPQHF
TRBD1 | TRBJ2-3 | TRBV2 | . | TGTGCCAGCAGTGTCATCGGACAGGGCGCAGATACGCAGTATTTT | CASSVIGQGADTQYF
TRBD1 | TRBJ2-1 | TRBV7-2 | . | TGTGCCAGCAGCACCCGACAGGGATCCTACAATGAGCAGTTCTTC | CASSTRQGSYNEQFF
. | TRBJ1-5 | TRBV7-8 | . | TGTGCCAGCAGCCTGACACAGGGATTCAATCAGCCCCAGCATTTT | CASSLTQGFNQPQHF
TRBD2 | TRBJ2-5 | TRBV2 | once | TGTGCCACCAAACCGGGACTAGGAACTTCAGAGACCCAGTACTTC | CATKPGLGTSETQYF
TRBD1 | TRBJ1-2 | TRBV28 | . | TGTGCCAGCGTGGAAAATGGCAGGGGGCGAATGTATGGCTACACCTTC | CASVENGRGRMYGYTF
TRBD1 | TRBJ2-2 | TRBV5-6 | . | TGTGCCAGCAGCGGCTGGAACAGGGGGCTTACCGGGGAGCTGTTTTTT | CASSGWNRGLTGELFF
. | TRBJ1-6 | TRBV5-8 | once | TGTGCCAGCAGCTACACCGCAAATTCACCCCTCCACTTT | CASSYTANSPLHF
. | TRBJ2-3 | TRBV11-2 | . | TGTGCCAGCAGCGTAAGGGATGAGGGACTTCGTACAGATACGCAGTATTTT | CASSVRDEGLRTDTQYF
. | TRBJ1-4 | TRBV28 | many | TGTGCCAGCAGTCAACTACAGGGAGGGAAACTGTTTTTT | CASSQLQGGKLFF
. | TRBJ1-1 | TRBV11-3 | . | TGTGCCAGCAGCTTAGGAGGGGGGGCGTATGAAGCTTTCTTT | CASSLGGGAYEAFF
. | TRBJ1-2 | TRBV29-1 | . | TGCAGCGTTGCCCCCAGCGAGAACTATGGCTACACCTTC | CSVAPSENYGYTF
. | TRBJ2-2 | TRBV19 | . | TGTGCCAGTAGAAACAGGGATTACACCGGGGAGCTGTTTTTT | CASRNRDYTGELFF
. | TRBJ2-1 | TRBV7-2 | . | TGTGCCAGCAGCTTAGCGAAACTCGGTGAGCAGTTCTTC | CASSLAKLGEQFF
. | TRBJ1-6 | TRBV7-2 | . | TGTGCCAGCAGCTCCGGTGCAATGCTCAATTCACCCCTCCACTTT | CASSSGAMLNSPLHF
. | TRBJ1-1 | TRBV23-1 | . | TGCGCCAGCAGTCAATCGAGGAACACTGAAGCTTTCTTT | CASSQSRNTEAFF
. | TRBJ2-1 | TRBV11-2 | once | TGTGCCAGCAGCACAGCAGGGGCTACTTTGAATGAGCAGTTCTTC | CASSTAGATLNEQFF
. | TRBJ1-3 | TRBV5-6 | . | TGTGCCAGCAGCTTCACAGGGCTTGTCGGAAACACCATATATTTT | CASSFTGLVGNTIYF
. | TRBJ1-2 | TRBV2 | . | TGTGCCAGCAGTGCGTCCCATGGCTACACCTTC | CASSASHGYTF
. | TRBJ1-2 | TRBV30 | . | TGTGCCTGGAGTGGGATACAGGGCCGGGGCTACACCTTC | CAWSGIQGRGYTF
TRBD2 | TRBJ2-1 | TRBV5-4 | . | TGTGCCAGCAGTATTGGACTAGCGGGAGGGGGCAATGAGCAGTTCTTC | CASSIGLAGGGNEQFF
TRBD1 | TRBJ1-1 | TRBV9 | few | TGTGCCAGCAGCGTAACAGGGGGACGGACTGAAGCTTTCTTT | CASSVTGGRTEAFF
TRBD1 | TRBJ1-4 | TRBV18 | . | TGTGCCAGCTCACCATCGCCGGGACAGGGGAAGAAACTGTTTTTT | CASSPSPGQGKKLFF
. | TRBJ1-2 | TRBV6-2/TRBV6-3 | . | TGTGCCAGCAGTCGGACTTTTGGCTACACCTTC | CASSRTFGYTF
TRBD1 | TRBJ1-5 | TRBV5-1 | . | TGCGCCAGCAGCTTAGGGACAGATAGCAATCAGCCCCAGCATTTT | CASSLGTDSNQPQHF
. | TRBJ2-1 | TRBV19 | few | TGTGCCAGTAGCCACAGTACCCCCGGGACTGGCGAACATGAGCAGTTCTTC | CASSHSTPGTGEHEQFF
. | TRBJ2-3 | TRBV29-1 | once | TGCAGCGTCGGACAGCAAGATACGCAGTATTTT | CSVGQQDTQYF
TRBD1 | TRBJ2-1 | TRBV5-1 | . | TGCGCCAGCAGTCAACCGGGACAGGGGGCAAATGAGCAGTTCTTC | CASSQPGQGANEQFF
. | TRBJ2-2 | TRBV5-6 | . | TGTGCCAGCAGCCCTGACAGTGGCGCAAGGTGGGGGGAGCTGTTTTTT | CASSPDSGARWGELFF
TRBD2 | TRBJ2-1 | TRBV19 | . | TGTGCCAGTAGTATAACTAGCGGGGGTTCGTCCTACAATGAGCAGTTCTTC | CASSITSGGSSYNEQFF
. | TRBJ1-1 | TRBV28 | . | TGTGCCAGCATCGAGGGATCCTTACCGGGAGCTTTCTTT | CASIEGSLPGAFF
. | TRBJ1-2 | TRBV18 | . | TGTGCCAGCTCACCCGTACAGGGATTTAACTATGGCTACACCTTC | CASSPVQGFNYGYTF
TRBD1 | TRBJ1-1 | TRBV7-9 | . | TGTGCCAGCAGCCCGCCGGGACAGGGGAACACTGAAGCTTTCTTT | CASSPPGQGNTEAFF
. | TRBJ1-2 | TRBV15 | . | TGTGCCACCAGCAGAGATTTGGCGGAAGGCTACACCTTC | CATSRDLAEGYTF
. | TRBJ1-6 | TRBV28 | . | TGTGCCAGCAGTTCTGGAGCGGGGGGGAATTCACCCCTCCACTTT | CASSSGAGGNSPLHF
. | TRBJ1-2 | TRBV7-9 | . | TGTGCCAGCAGCGCCAGAGCGGACGGTTTCCCTAACTATGGCTACACCTTC | CASSARADGFPNYGYTF
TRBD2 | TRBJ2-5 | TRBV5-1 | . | TGCGCCAGCAGCTTCGGGCATCAGGGCGGGAGGGAGACCCAGTACTTC | CASSFGHQGGRETQYF
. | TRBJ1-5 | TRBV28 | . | TGTGCCAGCAGTTTGGGGGCAGGGGTGTACAATCAGCCCCAGCATTTT | CASSLGAGVYNQPQHF